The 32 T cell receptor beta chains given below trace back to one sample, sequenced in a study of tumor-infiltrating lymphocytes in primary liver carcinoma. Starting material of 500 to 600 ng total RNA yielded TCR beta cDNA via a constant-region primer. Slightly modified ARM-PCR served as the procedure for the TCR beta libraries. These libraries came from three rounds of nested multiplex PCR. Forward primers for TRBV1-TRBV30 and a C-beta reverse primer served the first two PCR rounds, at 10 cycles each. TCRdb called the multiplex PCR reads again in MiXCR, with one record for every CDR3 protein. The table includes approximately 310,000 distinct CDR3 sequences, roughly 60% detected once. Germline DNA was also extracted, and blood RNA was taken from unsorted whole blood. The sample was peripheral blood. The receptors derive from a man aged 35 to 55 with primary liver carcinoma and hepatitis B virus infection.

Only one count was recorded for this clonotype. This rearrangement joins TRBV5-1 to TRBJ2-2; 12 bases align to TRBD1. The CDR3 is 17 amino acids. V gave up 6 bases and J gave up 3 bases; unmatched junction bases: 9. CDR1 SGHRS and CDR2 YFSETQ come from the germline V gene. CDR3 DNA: TGCGCCAGCAACACCGGGACAGGGGGCGACGACACCGGGGAGCTGTTTTTT. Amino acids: CASNTGTGGDDTGELFF.

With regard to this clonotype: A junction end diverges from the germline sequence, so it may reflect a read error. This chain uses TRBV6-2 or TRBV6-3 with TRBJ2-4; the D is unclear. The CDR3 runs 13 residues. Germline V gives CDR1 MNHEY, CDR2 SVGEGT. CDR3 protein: CATSLFVRDIQYF. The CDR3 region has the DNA TGTGCCACCAGTTTATTCGTCCGAGACATTCAGTACTTC.

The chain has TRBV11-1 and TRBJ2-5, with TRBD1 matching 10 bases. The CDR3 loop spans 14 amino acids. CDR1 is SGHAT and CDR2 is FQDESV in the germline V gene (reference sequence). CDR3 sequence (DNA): TGTACCAACACCCCCGGGACAGGGGTAGTGACCCAGTACTTC. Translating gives CTNTPGTGVVTQYF.

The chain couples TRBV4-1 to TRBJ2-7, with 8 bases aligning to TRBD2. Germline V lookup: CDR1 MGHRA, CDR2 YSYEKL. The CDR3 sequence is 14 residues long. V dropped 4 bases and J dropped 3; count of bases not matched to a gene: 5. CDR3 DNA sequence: TGCGCCAGCAGCCGGACTAGCCGAGACTACGAGCAGTACTTC. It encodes CASSRTSRDYEQYF.

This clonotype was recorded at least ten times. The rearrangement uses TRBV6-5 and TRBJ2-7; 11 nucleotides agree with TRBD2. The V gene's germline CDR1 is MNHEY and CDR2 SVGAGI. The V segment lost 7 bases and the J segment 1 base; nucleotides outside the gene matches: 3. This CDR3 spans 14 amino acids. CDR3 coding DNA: TGTGCCAGCACAAGGACTAGCGGGTCCTACGAGCAGTACTTC. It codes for CASTRTSGSYEQYF.

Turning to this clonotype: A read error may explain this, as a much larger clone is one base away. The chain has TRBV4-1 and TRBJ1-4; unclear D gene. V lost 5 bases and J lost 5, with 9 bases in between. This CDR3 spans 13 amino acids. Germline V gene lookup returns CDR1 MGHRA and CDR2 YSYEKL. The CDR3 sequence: CASSWEQNEKLFF. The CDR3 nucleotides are TGCGCCAGCAGCTGGGAACAAAATGAAAAACTGTTTTTT.

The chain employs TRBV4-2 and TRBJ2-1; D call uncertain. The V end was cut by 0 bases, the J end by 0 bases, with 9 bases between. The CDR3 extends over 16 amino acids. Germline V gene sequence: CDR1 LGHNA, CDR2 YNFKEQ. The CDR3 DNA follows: TGTGCCAGCAGCCAAGAACCATTAAGCTCCTACAATGAGCAGTTCTTC. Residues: CASSQEPLSSYNEQFF.

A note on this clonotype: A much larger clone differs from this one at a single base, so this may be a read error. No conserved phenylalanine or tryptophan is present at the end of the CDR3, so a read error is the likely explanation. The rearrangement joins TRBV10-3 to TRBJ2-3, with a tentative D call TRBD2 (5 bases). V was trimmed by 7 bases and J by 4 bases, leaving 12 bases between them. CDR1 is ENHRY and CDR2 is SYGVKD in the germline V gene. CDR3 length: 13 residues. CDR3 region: CAIMREWADTQYS. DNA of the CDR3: TGTGCCATCATGAGGGAGTGGGCAGATACGCAGTATTCT.

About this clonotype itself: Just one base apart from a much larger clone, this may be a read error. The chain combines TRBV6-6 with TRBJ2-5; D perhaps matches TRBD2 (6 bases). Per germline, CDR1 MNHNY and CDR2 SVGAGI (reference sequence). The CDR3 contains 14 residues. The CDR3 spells CASAMGTGLYEQHF. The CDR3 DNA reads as TGTGCCAGCGCAATGGGGACTGGTCTCTACGAGCAGCACTTC.

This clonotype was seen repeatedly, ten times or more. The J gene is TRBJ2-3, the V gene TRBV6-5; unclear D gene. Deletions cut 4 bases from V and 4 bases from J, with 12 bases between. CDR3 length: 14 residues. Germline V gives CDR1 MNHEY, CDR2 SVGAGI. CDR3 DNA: TGTGCCAGCAGTTGGCAAGCGACGGCAGATACGCAGTATTTT. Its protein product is CASSWQATADTQYF.

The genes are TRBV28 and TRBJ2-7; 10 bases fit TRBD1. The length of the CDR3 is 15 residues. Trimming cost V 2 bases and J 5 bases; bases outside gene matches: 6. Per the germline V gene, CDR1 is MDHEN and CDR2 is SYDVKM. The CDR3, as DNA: TGTGCCAGCAGTTTACCGACAGGGGGCAGGGACGAGCAGTACTTC. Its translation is CASSLPTGGRDEQYF.

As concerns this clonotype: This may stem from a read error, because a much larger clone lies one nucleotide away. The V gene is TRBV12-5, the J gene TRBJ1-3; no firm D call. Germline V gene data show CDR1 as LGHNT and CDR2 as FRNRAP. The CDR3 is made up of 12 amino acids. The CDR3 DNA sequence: TGTGCTAATGGCCCTTCTGGGAACACCATATATTTT. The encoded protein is CANGPSGNTIYF.

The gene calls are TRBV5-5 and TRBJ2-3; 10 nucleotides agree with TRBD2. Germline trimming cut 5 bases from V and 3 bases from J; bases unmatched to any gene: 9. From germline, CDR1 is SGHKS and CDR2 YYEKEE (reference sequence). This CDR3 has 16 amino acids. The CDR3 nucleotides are TGTGCCAGCAGGACCCTAAGCGGGAGGGGAACAGATACGCAGTATTTT. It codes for CASRTLSGRGTDTQYF.

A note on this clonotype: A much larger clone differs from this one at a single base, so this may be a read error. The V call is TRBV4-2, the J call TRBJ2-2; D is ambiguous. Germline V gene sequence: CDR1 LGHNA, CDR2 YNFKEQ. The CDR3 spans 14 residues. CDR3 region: CASSSRVYTEELFF. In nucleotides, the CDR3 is TGTGCCAGCAGCTCCCGGGTGTACACCGAGGAGCTGTTTTTT.

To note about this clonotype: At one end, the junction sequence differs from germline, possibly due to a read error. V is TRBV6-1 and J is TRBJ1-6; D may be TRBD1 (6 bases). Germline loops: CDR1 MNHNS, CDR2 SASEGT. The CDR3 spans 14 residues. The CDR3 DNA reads TGTCCCAGCACTACGACAGGCGATAATTCACCCCTCCACTTT. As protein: CPSTTTGDNSPLHF.

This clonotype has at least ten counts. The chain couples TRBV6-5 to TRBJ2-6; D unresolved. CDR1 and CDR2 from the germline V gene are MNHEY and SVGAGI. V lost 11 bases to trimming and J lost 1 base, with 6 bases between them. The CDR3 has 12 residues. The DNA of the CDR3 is TGTGCCGTGAAATCTGGGGCCAACGTCCTGACTTTC. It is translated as CAVKSGANVLTF.

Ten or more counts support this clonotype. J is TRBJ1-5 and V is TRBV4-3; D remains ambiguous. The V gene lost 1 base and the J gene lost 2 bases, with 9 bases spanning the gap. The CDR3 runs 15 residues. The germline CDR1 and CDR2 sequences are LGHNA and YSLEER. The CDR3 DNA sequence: TGCGCCAGCAGCCAAGTCGTAGAGGGCAATCAGCCCCAGCATTTT. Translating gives CASSQVVEGNQPQHF.

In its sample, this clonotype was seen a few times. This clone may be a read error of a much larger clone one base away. The CDR3 spells CSVARQGGGYTF. The CDR3, as DNA: TGCAGCGTCGCGAGACAGGGGGGAGGCTACACCTTC. This rearrangement joins TRBV29-1 to TRBJ1-2; TRBD1 matches 9 bases. V shed 6 bases, J shed 8 bases, and the junction held 7 bases outside the gene matches. From germline, CDR1 is SQVTM and CDR2 ANQGSEA. This CDR3 region has 12 residues. Using reference TRBV29-1 and TRBJ1-2 for the parts outside the CDR3, the full variable domain is SAVISQKPSRDICQRGTSLTIQCQVDSQVTMMFWYRQQPGQSLTLIATANQGSEATYESGFVIDKFPISRPNLTFSTLTVSNMSPEDSSIYLCSVARQGGGYTFGSGTRLTVV.

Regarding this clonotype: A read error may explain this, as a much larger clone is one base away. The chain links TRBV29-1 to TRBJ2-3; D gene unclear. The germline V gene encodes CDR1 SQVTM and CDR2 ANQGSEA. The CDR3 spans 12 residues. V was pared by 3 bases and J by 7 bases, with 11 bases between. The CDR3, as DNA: TGCAGCGTTGAGGCCGTGGCGAATACGCAGTATTTT. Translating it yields CSVEAVANTQYF.

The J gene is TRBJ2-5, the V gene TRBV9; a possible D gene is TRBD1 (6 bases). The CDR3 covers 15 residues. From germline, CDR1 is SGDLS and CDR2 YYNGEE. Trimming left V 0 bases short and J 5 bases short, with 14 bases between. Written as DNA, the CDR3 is TGTGCCAGCAGCGTAGATGGGGGCGCAGGGGAGACCCAGTACTTC. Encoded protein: CASSVDGGAGETQYF.

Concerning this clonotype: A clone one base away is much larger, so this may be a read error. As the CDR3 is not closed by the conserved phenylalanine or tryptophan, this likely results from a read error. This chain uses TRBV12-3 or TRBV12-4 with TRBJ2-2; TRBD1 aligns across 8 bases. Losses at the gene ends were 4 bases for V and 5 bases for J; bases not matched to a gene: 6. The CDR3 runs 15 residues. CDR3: CASSWNTGGTGELFL. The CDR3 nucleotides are TGTGCCAGCAGTTGGAACACAGGGGGTACCGGGGAGCTGTTTCTT.

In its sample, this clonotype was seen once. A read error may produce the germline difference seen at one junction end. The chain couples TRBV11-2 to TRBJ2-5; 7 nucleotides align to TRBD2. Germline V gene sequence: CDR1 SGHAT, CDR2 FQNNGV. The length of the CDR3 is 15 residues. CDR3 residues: CTSSFGASGQETHYF. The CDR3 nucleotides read TGTACCAGCAGCTTTGGGGCTAGCGGTCAAGAGACCCACTACTTC.

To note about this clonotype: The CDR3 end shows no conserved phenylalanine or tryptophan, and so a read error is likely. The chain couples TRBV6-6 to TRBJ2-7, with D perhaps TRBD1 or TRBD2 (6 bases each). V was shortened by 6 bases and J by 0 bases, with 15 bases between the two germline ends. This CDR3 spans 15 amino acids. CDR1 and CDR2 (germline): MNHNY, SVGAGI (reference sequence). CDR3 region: CASRDRGVSSYEQYI. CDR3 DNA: TGTGCCAGCAGGGATAGGGGGGTTAGCTCCTACGAGCAGTACATC.

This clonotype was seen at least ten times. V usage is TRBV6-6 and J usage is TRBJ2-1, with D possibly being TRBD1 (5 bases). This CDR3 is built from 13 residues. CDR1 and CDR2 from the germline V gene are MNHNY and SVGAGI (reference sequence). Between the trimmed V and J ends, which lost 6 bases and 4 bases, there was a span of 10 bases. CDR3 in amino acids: CASSPQAYNEQFF. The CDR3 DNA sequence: TGTGCCAGCAGCCCACAGGCTTACAATGAGCAGTTCTTC.

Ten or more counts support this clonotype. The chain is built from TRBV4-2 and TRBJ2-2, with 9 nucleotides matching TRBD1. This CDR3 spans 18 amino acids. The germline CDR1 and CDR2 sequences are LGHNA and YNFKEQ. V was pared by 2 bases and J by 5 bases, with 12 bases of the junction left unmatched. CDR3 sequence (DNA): TGTGCCAGCAGCCAATCGGGGACAGGGAGGATAGCGACCGGGGAGCTGTTTTTT. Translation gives CASSQSGTGRIATGELFF.

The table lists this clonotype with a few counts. The CDR3 sequence is CSAEGVMEDTQYF. For the CDR3, the DNA is TGCAGTGCAGAGGGGGTCATGGAGGATACGCAGTATTTT. The genes are TRBV20-1 and TRBJ2-3; D is perhaps TRBD1 (6 bases). The V gene's germline CDR1 is DFQATT and CDR2 SNEGSKA (reference sequence). With 6 bases removed from V and 6 bases from J, the gap between germline ends came to 16 bases. The CDR3 has 13 residues.

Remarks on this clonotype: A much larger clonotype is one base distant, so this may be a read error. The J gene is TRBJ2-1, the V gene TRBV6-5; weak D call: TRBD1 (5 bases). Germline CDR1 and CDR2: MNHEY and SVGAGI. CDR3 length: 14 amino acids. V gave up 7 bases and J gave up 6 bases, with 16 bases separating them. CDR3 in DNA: TGTGCCAGCATCGTACAGGCCGACCTCAATGAGCAGTTCTTC. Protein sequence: CASIVQADLNEQFF.

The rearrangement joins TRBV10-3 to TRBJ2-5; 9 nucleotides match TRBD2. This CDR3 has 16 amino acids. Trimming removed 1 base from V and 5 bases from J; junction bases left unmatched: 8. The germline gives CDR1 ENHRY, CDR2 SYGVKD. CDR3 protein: CAISEFFSGSRETQYF. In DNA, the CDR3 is TGTGCCATCAGTGAGTTTTTTAGCGGGAGCCGGGAGACCCAGTACTTC.

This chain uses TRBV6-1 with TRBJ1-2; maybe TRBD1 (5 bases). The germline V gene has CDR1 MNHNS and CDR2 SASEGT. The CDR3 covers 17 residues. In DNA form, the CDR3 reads TGTACCACCGAACCCCCCCCAGGACGCAGGGCGGACTATGGCTACACCTTC. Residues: CTTEPPPGRRADYGYTF.

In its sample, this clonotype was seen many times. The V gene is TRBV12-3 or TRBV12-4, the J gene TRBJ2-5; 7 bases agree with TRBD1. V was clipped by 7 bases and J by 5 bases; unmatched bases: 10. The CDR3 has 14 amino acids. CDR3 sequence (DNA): TGTGCCAGCACCCGACAGGGTGAGGAGGAGACCCAGTACTTC. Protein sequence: CASTRQGEEETQYF.

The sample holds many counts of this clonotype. The CDR3 protein is CASNERGHTGELFF. DNA for the CDR3: TGTGCCAGCAACGAGAGGGGGCACACCGGGGAGCTGTTTTTT. The chain combines TRBV6-1 with TRBJ2-2; 7 nucleotides agree with TRBD1. Germline loops: CDR1 MNHNS, CDR2 SASEGT. Unmatched junction bases numbered 5, after V lost 7 bases and J lost 3 bases. This CDR3 has 14 residues.

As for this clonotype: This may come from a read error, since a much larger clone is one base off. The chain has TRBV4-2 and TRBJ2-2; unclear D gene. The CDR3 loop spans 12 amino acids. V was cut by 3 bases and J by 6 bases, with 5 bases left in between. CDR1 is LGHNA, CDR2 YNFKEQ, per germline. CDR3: CASSHQSGELFF. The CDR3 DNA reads TGTGCCAGCAGCCATCAGTCCGGGGAGCTGTTTTTT.